Each of the 27 T cell receptor beta chains below was sequenced from the same sample in a study of beta chain features in type 1 diabetes. All of the isolated RNA was reverse transcribed, so expressed TCRB transcripts were sequenced. The data were produced by immunoSEQ multiplex PCR, yet TCRdb's version contains in-frame clones alone and is incomplete. The data hold 860,000 or so clones, with roughly 16% observed a single time. Sequencing was done on a sample of naive CD4+ T cells from blood. Receptors were obtained from a young woman in good health.

This clone appeared a few times. The V and J genes are TRBV7-8 and TRBJ2-5; D is unclear. Trimming removed 1 base at V and 4 bases at J, with 10 bases between. Germline lookup yields CDR1 SGHVS and CDR2 FQNEAQ. The CDR3 is made up of 14 amino acids. The CDR3 loop reads CASSLGSRGETQYF. In DNA, the CDR3 is TGTGCCAGCAGCTTAGGATCGCGTGGAGAGACCCAGTACTTC.

This clone occurred a few times. The J gene is TRBJ2-2, the V gene TRBV4-3; 7 bases are shared with TRBD2. The CDR3 extends over 15 amino acids. Germline V gene data show CDR1 as LGHNA and CDR2 as YSLEER. J was trimmed by 5 bases and V by 3 bases; bases with no gene match: 6. The CDR3 nucleotides are TGCGCCAGCAGCCACGCGGGAGTTGGGACCGGGGAGCTGTTTTTT. Protein product: CASSHAGVGTGELFF.

A few counts support this clone. CDR3 coding DNA: TGTGCCAGCTCACCACCGCCTAGGGGTTTAGGTGAGCAGTACTTC. This codes for CASSPPPRGLGEQYF. The chain uses TRBV18 and TRBJ2-7; a weak D match, TRBD1 (5 bases). The CDR3 sequence is 15 residues long. CDR1 is KGHSH and CDR2 is LQKENI in the germline V gene. V lost 0 bases and J lost 7, with 16 bases in between.

This chain joins TRBV7-3 and TRBJ2-2; D gene ambiguous. Germline V CDR1 and CDR2: SGHTA, FQGTGA. The CDR3 totals 13 residues. The V end was cut by 5 bases, the J end by 5 bases, with 9 bases between. CDR3 sequence: CASSPRETGELFF. The CDR3, as DNA: TGTGCCAGCAGCCCTCGCGAAACCGGGGAGCTGTTTTTT. The complete variable domain, with remaining parts taken from reference TRBV7-3 and TRBJ2-2, reads GAGVSQTPSNKVTEKGKYVELRCDPISGHTALYWYRQSLGQGPEFLIYFQGTGAADDSGLPNDRFFAVRPEGSVSTLKIQRTERGDSAVYLCASSPRETGELFFGEGSRLTVL.

This clone was found a few times. This chain uses TRBV9 with TRBJ1-5; 9 nucleotides align to TRBD1. The CDR3 runs to 15 residues. CDR1 is SGDLS and CDR2 is YYNGEE in the germline V gene. V shed 5 bases, J shed 4 bases, and the junction held 7 bases outside the gene matches. The CDR3 region is CASSATGGENQPQHF. DNA of the CDR3: TGTGCCAGCAGTGCAACAGGGGGCGAGAATCAGCCCCAGCATTTT.

This clone was seen a handful of times. This chain uses TRBV5-6 with TRBJ2-5; D is unclear. Trimming pared 4 bases from V and 7 bases from J, leaving 14 bases between. There are 13 residues in the CDR3. Germline values: CDR1 SGHDT, CDR2 YYEEEE. The CDR3, as DNA: TGTGCCAGCAGCCACCTCGGGCGTAGGACCCAGTACTTC. This translates into CASSHLGRRTQYF.

The chain carries TRBV28 and TRBJ2-5, with a possible D match to TRBD2 (5 bases). Germline-derived CDR1 and CDR2 are MDHEN and SYDVKM. The CDR3 runs to 15 residues. V gave up 3 bases and J gave up 5 bases, with 16 bases separating them. CDR3 amino acids: CASSFSALGGETQYF. Written as DNA, the CDR3 is TGTGCCAGCAGTTTTAGTGCCCTCGGCGGGGAGACCCAGTACTTC. The full variable domain, completed using reference TRBV28 and TRBJ2-5, is DVKVTQSSRYLVKRTGEKVFLECVQDMDHENMFWYRQDPGLGLRLIYFSYDVKMKEKGDIPEGYSVSREKKERFSLILESASTNQTSMYLCASSFSALGGETQYFGPGTRLLVL.

The V call is TRBV27, the J call TRBJ1-6, with TRBD1 matching 7 bases. From germline, CDR1 is MNHEY and CDR2 SMNVEV (reference sequence). V lost 6 bases and J lost 7; bases outside the gene matches: 6. The CDR3 contains 14 residues. The CDR3: CASRPGQRNSPLHF. The CDR3 coding sequence is TGTGCCAGCAGACCGGGACAGCGAAATTCACCCCTCCACTTT.

The gene calls are TRBV18 and TRBJ2-7; TRBD2 matches 9 bases. The V segment lost 2 bases and the J segment 3 bases; nucleotides outside the gene matches: 5. Germline V lookup: CDR1 KGHSH, CDR2 LQKENI. This CDR3 is 15 amino acids long. CDR3 sequence (DNA): TGTGCCAGCTCACCAAGGACTAGCGCCCGCTACGAGCAGTACTTC. Translated: CASSPRTSARYEQYF.

The chain joins TRBV27 to TRBJ2-7; 12 nucleotides align to TRBD2. Trimming at V came to 4 bases and at J to 0 bases, leaving 10 bases not matched to a gene. This CDR3 contains 18 residues. In germline, CDR1 is MNHEY, CDR2 SMNVEV (reference sequence). CDR3 nucleotide sequence: TGTGCCAGCAGTTCAATGACTAGCGGGAGTTTAAGCTCCTACGAGCAGTACTTC. Residues: CASSSMTSGSLSSYEQYF.

The genes are TRBV28 and TRBJ2-7; D might be TRBD1 (5 bases). Germline V CDR1 and CDR2: MDHEN, SYDVKM. The CDR3 runs 15 residues. The V end was cut by 4 bases, the J end by 2 bases, with 15 bases between. CDR3 sequence: CASSSWGRGAYEQYF. CDR3 coding DNA: TGTGCCAGCAGTTCTTGGGGCCGAGGCGCCTACGAGCAGTACTTC.

V gene TRBV21-1 combines with J gene TRBJ2-1; the D segment call TRBD1 is taken from the table without a DNA check. TRBV21-1 is deemed a pseudogene. The length of the CDR3 is 20 residues. CDR3 nucleotides: TGTGCCAGCAGCCTTCGGCCGGGAAGTCGTACAGGGGGCTGTAGTAATGAGCAGTTCTTC. It encodes CASSLRPGSRTGGCSNEQFF.

The rearrangement uses TRBV5-1 and TRBJ1-1; D is perhaps TRBD1 (6 bases). Germline assignment: CDR1 SGHRS and CDR2 YFSETQ. The CDR3 is 15 residues long. The germline V and J ends were trimmed by 1 base and 0 bases, with 10 bases remaining between them. For the CDR3, the DNA is TGCGCCAGCAGCTTGACAGGGTCGATGAACACTGAAGCTTTCTTT. It yields the protein CASSLTGSMNTEAFF.

The chain carries TRBV15 and TRBJ1-1, with D possibly being TRBD1 (5 bases). CDR1 LNHNV and CDR2 YYDKDF come from the germline V gene (reference sequence). The CDR3 length is 16 residues. V lost 5 bases, J lost 10 bases, and 26 bases lay in between. The CDR3 sequence: CATSSTKMAGSWGAFF. DNA of the CDR3: TGTGCCACCAGCTCAACAAAAATGGCAGGGTCTTGGGGAGCTTTCTTT.

This clone was counted between two and nine times. The rearrangement uses TRBV27 and TRBJ2-3; D call uncertain. Germline assignment: CDR1 MNHEY and CDR2 SMNVEV (reference sequence). The CDR3 has 14 residues. V was clipped by 2 bases and J by 1 base, with 7 bases between them. The CDR3, as DNA: TGTGCCAGCAGTTTAGTAATAGGCACAGATACGCAGTATTTT. Amino acids: CASSLVIGTDTQYF.

In its sample, this clone was seen a few times. The chain has TRBV11-1 and TRBJ2-4, with a weak D call TRBD2 (6 bases). V dropped 1 base and J dropped 6 bases, with 7 bases sitting between them. CDR3 length: 13 residues. Germline assignment: CDR1 SGHAT and CDR2 FQDESV (reference sequence). The CDR3 here is CASSLGDSNIQYF. The CDR3 nucleotides read TGTGCCAGCAGCTTAGGGGACTCAAACATTCAGTACTTC. The variable domain in full, completed from reference TRBV11-1 and TRBJ2-4, reads EAEVAQSPRYKITEKSQAVAFWCDPISGHATLYWYRQILGQGPELLVQFQDESVVDDSQLPKDRFSAERLKGVDSTLKIQPAELGDSAMYLCASSLGDSNIQYFGAGTRLSVL.

In this sample, this clone turned up a few times. The chain combines TRBV25-1 with TRBJ2-3; 8 bases fit TRBD2. Germline CDR1 is MGHDK and CDR2 is SYGVNS. With V trimmed by 3 bases and J by 0 bases, 5 bases remained unmatched. CDR3 length: 16 amino acids. The CDR3 region has the DNA TGTGCCAGCAGTGACCGACGCGGGAGGAGCACAGATACGCAGTATTTT. Translation gives CASSDRRGRSTDTQYF.

The rearrangement links TRBV5-1 to TRBJ2-6; TRBD1 matches 8 bases. The CDR3 sequence is 17 residues long. V dropped 2 bases and J dropped 1; count of bases not matched to a gene: 5. CDR1 and CDR2 from the germline V gene are SGHRS and YFSETQ. The CDR3 DNA reads TGCGCCAGCAGCTTCGACAGGGGAAGATCTGGGGCCAACGTCCTGACTTTC. It encodes CASSFDRGRSGANVLTF.

This chain uses TRBV9 with TRBJ2-1, with TRBD2 matching 10 bases. This CDR3 is built from 18 residues. Trimming removed 4 bases from V and 0 bases from J; junction bases left unmatched: 10. Per the germline V gene, CDR1 is SGDLS and CDR2 is YYNGEE. The CDR3 is CASSPLRTSGGSYNEQFF. The DNA for the CDR3 is TGTGCCAGCAGCCCCCTCAGGACTAGCGGAGGCTCCTACAATGAGCAGTTCTTC.

This clone has more than one count but fewer than ten. V is TRBV5-6 and J is TRBJ1-2, with TRBD1 identical over 8 bases. V was pared by 3 bases and J by 6 bases, with 4 bases of the junction left unmatched. The CDR3 length is 13 residues. CDR1 is SGHDT and CDR2 is YYEEEE in the germline V gene. DNA of the CDR3: TGTGCCAGCAGCTCCGGACAGGGAGATGGCTACACCTTC. Amino acids: CASSSGQGDGYTF.

With respect to this clone: Different DNA sequences within this sample yield the same CDR3. The chain couples TRBV7-8 to TRBJ2-7; no clear D. The CDR3 is 13 residues long. V was shortened by 1 base and J by 1 base, with 5 bases between the two germline ends. Germline-derived CDR1 and CDR2 are SGHVS and FQNEAQ. The CDR3 DNA reads as TGTGCCAGCAGCTTAGGTTTTTCCTACGAGCAGTACTTC. Protein sequence: CASSLGFSYEQYF. Complete variable domain (other parts from reference TRBV7-8 and TRBJ2-7): GAGVSQSPRYKVAKRGQDVALRCDPISGHVSLFWYQQALGQGPEFLTYFQNEAQLDKSGLPSDRFFAERPEGSVSTLKIQRTQQEDSAVYLCASSLGFSYEQYFGPGTRLTVT.

This clone has more than one count but fewer than ten. V gene TRBV6-1 combines with J gene TRBJ2-1; D not resolved. The CDR3 loop spans 11 amino acids. CDR1 MNHNS and CDR2 SASEGT come from the germline V gene. The V end was cut by 3 bases, the J end by 15 bases, with 12 bases between. The CDR3 DNA reads TGTGCCAGCAGTGAGCCACGCAGAGTGTTCTTC. This sequence encodes CASSEPRRVFF.

This clone was detected a few times. V and J are TRBV4-2 and TRBJ2-2; possibly TRBD2 for D (6 bases). Germline-derived CDR1 and CDR2 are LGHNA and YNFKEQ. This CDR3 spans 14 amino acids. The V end was cut by 5 bases, the J end by 4 bases, with 11 bases between. CDR3 nucleotides: TGTGCCAGCAGCGCGGGAATGGGCACCGGGGAGCTGTTTTTT. Protein product: CASSAGMGTGELFF.

This clone was picked up many times. V gene TRBV19 combines with J gene TRBJ2-1; TRBD2 matches 9 bases. The germline V gene has CDR1 LNHDA and CDR2 SQIVND (reference sequence). The length of the CDR3 is 12 residues. V lost 10 bases, J lost 2 bases, and 0 bases stayed unmatched. CDR3 loop: CATSGTYNEQFF. CDR3 coding DNA: TGTGCCACTAGCGGGACCTACAATGAGCAGTTCTTC.

This clone showed up just a few times. Other nucleotide sequences from this sample produce the same CDR3. The V and J genes are TRBV9 and TRBJ1-3, with 7 bases that match TRBD1. Germline V lookup: CDR1 SGDLS, CDR2 YYNGEE. This CDR3 comprises 15 residues. The ends lost 2 bases at V and 0 bases at J; junction bases unmatched: 2. The CDR3 nucleotides are TGTGCCAGCAGCGTCACAGGGGACTCTGGAAACACCATATATTTT. This sequence encodes CASSVTGDSGNTIYF.

This clone showed up just a few times. CDR3 coding DNA: TGTGCCAGCAGTTCCCATGGCCCGGGAAACACCATATATTTT. It translates to CASSSHGPGNTIYF. V is TRBV28 and J is TRBJ1-3; unclear D gene. This CDR3 contains 14 residues. Between the trimmed V and J ends, which lost 4 bases and 4 bases, there was a span of 11 bases. Germline CDR1 reads MDHEN; CDR2 reads SYDVKM.

J is TRBJ2-2 and V is TRBV9, with 7 bases identical to TRBD2. Trimming took 2 bases from V and 2 from J; bases not matched to a gene: 21. Germline values: CDR1 SGDLS, CDR2 YYNGEE. This CDR3 region has 21 residues. CDR3 DNA: TGTGCCAGCAGCGTTCCAACTACCCACTCCCTAGCGGAATTTAACACCGGGGAGCTGTTTTTT. Its translation is CASSVPTTHSLAEFNTGELFF. Based on the CDR3 plus reference TRBV9 and TRBJ2-2, the full variable domain is DSGVTQTPKHLITATGQRVTLRCSPRSGDLSVYWYQQSLDQGLQFLIQYYNGEERAKGNILERFSAQQFPDLHSELNLSSLELGDSALYFCASSVPTTHSLAEFNTGELFFGEGSRLTVL.